This T cell receptor (beta chain) came from a study of CD8+ T cells in alopecia areata (dated by TCRdb to the late 2010s). In the study overall: The treated patients took part in an open-label pilot trial in which moderate-to-severe alopecia areata was treated with oral tofacitinib at 5 to 10 mg twice daily. TCRbeta CDR3 regions were amplified by immunoSEQ multiplex PCR with 35 Vbeta forward and 13 Jbeta reverse primers. Human TCRbeta sequencing covered scalp tissue and sorted CD4+ and CD8+ peripheral blood T cells from patchy and totalis/universalis alopecia areata patients and healthy controls. Biopsies were taken from tofacitinib-treated patients at baseline and at 4 and 24 weeks of treatment, and a later scalp biopsy was taken in several of the tofacitinib-treated patients. Scalp clonality was compared among normal scalp (n=4), patchy alopecia areata scalp (n=8), and alopecia totalis/universalis scalp (n=8). RNA was obtained with the PAXgene miRNA kit for fixed scalp, the miRNeasy kit for PBMCs, and the RNeasy kit for mouse skin. Tofacitinib was administered for 6 to 18 months, and 6 months of follow-up off drug were then conducted to assess delayed response and recurrence. To study T cell clonal expansion in alopecia areata, the researchers applied high-throughput TCRbeta sequencing to both the C3H/HeJ mouse model and human patients. The full study reports these points: Compared with normal scalp, lesional scalp, particularly in alopecia totalis/universalis, had higher clonality and more expanded CD8+ clones, which suggests antigenic drive. Resident alphabeta T cells in normal human skin are also sequenced, complicating scalp TCR repertoire analysis, unlike mouse skin dominated by gammadelta T cells. Shared TCR sequences between patients were less evident than in mice, which may be partly attributable to HLA diversity in the patient population.

Worth noting for this clone: This clone's antigen is unknown. The sample holds no much larger clone one base away, and base qualities are not on file.

Libraries were constructed by the immunoSEQ multiplex PCR assay. RNA was extracted from all samples and reverse transcribed into cDNA, which served as template for TCR sequencing. SuperScript III was used for first-strand cDNA synthesis, primed with a 2:1 mix of oligo-dT and random hexamers. A synthetic immune receptor repertoire was used to measure amplification bias, and any remaining bias was corrected computationally. Per the original workflow: Raw reads were preprocessed for error removal, and CDR3 was defined according to IMGT conventions as running from the conserved cysteine to phenylalanine. To get clonality, Shannon entropy was normalized by log2 of the number of productive unique TCRs and the result was subtracted from 1. Scalp TCRbeta sequences were cross-referenced with sorted blood CD4 and CD8 repertoires so that the CD4 or CD8 identity of scalp clones could be inferred. TCRdb mirrors the immuneACCESS table, restricted to in-frame sequences. Some clones are absent from its copies; in checked studies, under half trace to an unresolved V gene, and the reason for the others is unknown. V and J calls and clone size are given by that table; D and trimming were obtained from the DNA. This sample has 61,000 or so clones in its table, and around 96% of those were observed once. The top ten clones comprise roughly 25% of the sample.

V loses 4 bases of germline sequence and J loses 3 bases, and the interval between the two ends is 7 bases. Its CDR3 holds 12 amino acids, cysteine through phenylalanine. The DNA shown is the 36-base CDR3, in frame from base 1. Sequences ENHRY (CDR1) and SYGVKD (CDR2) are obtained from the germline V gene. In light of the paper, this sample's time point label describes: baseline before oral tofacitinib. Lesional scalp punch biopsies and peripheral blood were obtained from alopecia areata patients. PBMCs were isolated by density centrifugation and stained for CD3, CD4 and CD8, and CD4+ and CD8+ T cells were sorted on a FACSAria.

This receptor was identified in a human donor with alopecia areata. This sequence uses TRBV10-3 and TRBJ2-7; a weak D assignment points to TRBD2 (6 bases agree). Specimen: CD8+ T cells sorted from blood, collected at week 0. The DNA sequence is as follows: TGTGCCATCAGTGCGGGGGACTACGAGCAGTACTTC. This gives the protein CAISAGDYEQYF.